The rows below give T cell receptor beta chains drawn from one sample of a study of beta chain features in type 1 diabetes. The assay was immunoSEQ multiplex PCR, and TCRdb's table has in-frame clones only and misses some. Seen here are more than 350,000 clones, roughly an eighth observed once, and the top ten hold about 0.042%. Sequencing was done on a sample of naive CD4+ T cells from blood. The receptor set was obtained from a woman younger than 30 in good health. The CDR3 runs from the conserved cysteine through the conserved F or W. A D gene is named only where the DNA matches it firmly.

j_call v_call d_call cdr3_aa
TRBJ1-5 TRBV15 . CATSWGVEQPQHF
TRBJ2-5 TRBV7-2 . CASSFSDYSKETQYF
TRBJ1-1 TRBV7-2 . CASSHRGVQGTEAFF
TRBJ2-1 TRBV9 TRBD2 CASSVGLGREQFF
TRBJ2-5 TRBV5-1 TRBD2 CASSLAASGEETQYF
TRBJ1-5 TRBV15 . CATSRSGGNQPQHF
TRBJ1-1 TRBV6-5 . CASSVEENTEAFF
TRBJ2-7 TRBV18 TRBD1 CASSPRRGTGALYEQYF
TRBJ2-1 TRBV5-1 . CASSLLRVGNEQFF
TRBJ2-1 TRBV7-3 . CASSGTGSSYNEQFF
TRBJ2-5 TRBV25-1 . CASSESGHVTQETQYF
TRBJ2-5 TRBV9 . CASSVVPQAREETQYF
TRBJ1-3 TRBV7-9 . CASSPSGISGNTIYF
TRBJ1-1 TRBV5-4 TRBD1 CASSSQGVNTEAFF